This is a list of T cell receptor beta chains from one sample in a study of blood T cell repertoires in COVID-19. Repertoires were generated with immunoSEQ multiplex PCR, while TCRdb's copy carries only in-frame clones and drops some. This sample has under 150,000 clones, with about 91% found just once. Input material: peripheral blood. These receptor sequences come from a human donor in a cohort sampled during active COVID-19. Both conserved end residues are part of each CDR3. D genes are given only for firm matches. The listing skips clone size in some rows; elsewhere it reads once, few, many or a size class.

clone size	V gene	D gene	J gene	CDR3 DNA	CDR3 protein
NA	TRBV6-2/TRBV6-3	TRBD1	TRBJ1-2	TGTGCCAGCAGTTGGGCGGCCAGGGGGCTTGGCTACACCTTC	CASSWAARGLGYTF
NA	TRBV27	TRBD2	TRBJ2-3	TGTGCCAGCAGTAGAAGGACTAGCGGGGATACGCAGTATTTT	CASSRRTSGDTQYF
NA	TRBV5-5	NA	TRBJ2-7	TGTGCCAGCAGCTCGTCGGGTGACTACTACGAGCAGTACTTC	CASSSSGDYYEQYF
NA	TRBV7-9	TRBD1	TRBJ2-4	TGTGCCAGCAGCCCACGGACAGGGGGAGCCAAAAACATTCAGTACTTC	CASSPRTGGAKNIQYF
once	TRBV29-1	TRBD1	TRBJ2-7	TGCAGCGCCCTCCGGGACAGGGGAAGCGAGCAGTACTTC	CSALRDRGSEQYF
NA	TRBV10-3	TRBD2	TRBJ2-5	TGTGCCATCAGTGCGGGGGGAGAGACCCAGTACTTC	CAISAGGETQYF
NA	TRBV2	NA	TRBJ1-2	TGTGCCAGCAGGTTGACAGGAATAACCTATGGCTACACCTTC	CASRLTGITYGYTF
NA	TRBV18	NA	TRBJ2-5	TGTGCCAGCTCACCCCTCGACGGGGGGAAAGGGGGAGAGACCCAGTACTTC	CASSPLDGGKGGETQYF
NA	TRBV12-3/TRBV12-4	NA	TRBJ2-3	TGTGCCAGCAGTTTGGGCCTTTACGAGTATTTT	CASSLGLYEYF
once	TRBV30	NA	TRBJ2-7	TGTGCCTGGAGTGGGGGAGGCGGCACCTACGAGCAGTACTTC	CAWSGGGGTYEQYF
few	TRBV3-1/TRBV3-2	NA	TRBJ1-1	TGTGCCAGCAGCCAGGGGGCGAACACTGAAGCTTTCTTT	CASSQGANTEAFF